The sample holds a few counts of the clone carrying this T cell receptor (beta chain). MiXCR, run by TCRdb on the 5' RACE reads, gives a single entry per CDR3 protein. The sample yields 690,000 or so distinct CDR3 sequences, 8% to 9% seen once. These data originate in a study of identical twins. This sample also appeared in a second study, on yellow fever vaccine responses in identical twins.

This sequence was found in a young woman in good health. Sequencing was performed on PBMCs.

CDR3 sequence (DNA): TGCGCCAGCAGCTTACAGGGGGCTCAAGAGCAGTACTTC. Its protein is CASSLQGAQEQYF. This chain uses TRBV5-1 with TRBJ2-7; TRBD1 aligns across 9 bases. The J segment lost 7 bases and the V segment lost 2 bases, leaving 4 bases of the junction unmatched. The CDR3 runs to 13 residues. Germline-derived CDR1 and CDR2 are SGHRS and YFSETQ.